This is a list of T cell receptor beta chains from one sample in a study of PD-1 blockade in classical Hodgkin lymphoma. TCRdb's table, derived via immunoSEQ multiplex PCR, lists solely in-frame clones and lacks some. The profile shows tens of thousands of clones, around 90% of them singletons. Sequenced: CD4+ T cells from blood. These receptors were collected from a human donor with classical Hodgkin lymphoma. Both conserved end residues are part of each CDR3. The order of the fields is D gene, V gene, clone size, J gene, CDR3 DNA, CDR3 protein. A D gene is named only where the DNA matches it firmly. Clone size is stated in some rows and not others, as once, few, many or a class when expanded.

D gene: TRBD1; V gene: TRBV7-2; clone size: .; J gene: TRBJ2-5; CDR3 DNA: TGTGCCAGCAGCTTAGGGGACAGGGGGCAATGGGAGACCCAGTACTTC; CDR3 protein: CASSLGDRGQWETQYF
D gene: TRBD1; V gene: TRBV5-1; clone size: .; J gene: TRBJ2-1; CDR3 DNA: TGCGCCAGCAGGGGACAGCTAGACAATGAGCAGTTCTTC; CDR3 protein: CASRGQLDNEQFF
D gene: .; V gene: TRBV29-1; clone size: .; J gene: TRBJ2-5; CDR3 DNA: TGCAGCGGGGGGGACTTGTTGGAGACCCAGTACTTC; CDR3 protein: CSGGDLLETQYF
D gene: .; V gene: TRBV5-1; clone size: .; J gene: TRBJ2-7; CDR3 DNA: TGCGCCAGCAGCTTGGGACTCTCGGCCTACGAGCAGTACTTC; CDR3 protein: CASSLGLSAYEQYF
D gene: TRBD2; V gene: TRBV30; clone size: .; J gene: TRBJ2-7; CDR3 DNA: TGTGCCTGGAGTACTAGCGGGAGTGGTGAGCAGTACTTC; CDR3 protein: CAWSTSGSGEQYF
D gene: TRBD2; V gene: TRBV19; clone size: .; J gene: TRBJ2-3; CDR3 DNA: TGTGCCAGTAGTCCCCGACTAGCGGGAGGCGGCGATACGCAGTATTTT; CDR3 protein: CASSPRLAGGGDTQYF
D gene: TRBD1; V gene: TRBV5-6; clone size: .; J gene: TRBJ2-7; CDR3 DNA: TGTGCCAGCAGCCCAGGACAGGGGGCCACCTACGAGCAGTACTTC; CDR3 protein: CASSPGQGATYEQYF
D gene: .; V gene: TRBV30; clone size: .; J gene: TRBJ2-7; CDR3 DNA: TGTGCCTGGAAAAACGACTACGAGCAGTACTTC; CDR3 protein: CAWKNDYEQYF
D gene: .; V gene: TRBV19; clone size: once; J gene: TRBJ2-5; CDR3 DNA: TGTGCCAGTAGTATGGCCAGTCAAGAGACCCAGTACTTC; CDR3 protein: CASSMASQETQYF
D gene: .; V gene: TRBV7-2; clone size: .; J gene: TRBJ2-7; CDR3 DNA: TGTGCCAGCAGCTTAGCCCCCCTAGCAGCTGGCTACGAGCAGTACTTC; CDR3 protein: CASSLAPLAAGYEQYF
D gene: TRBD2; V gene: TRBV19; clone size: .; J gene: TRBJ2-3; CDR3 DNA: TGTGCCAGCATGGGACTAGCTAGGGGCACAGATACGCAGTATTTT; CDR3 protein: CASMGLARGTDTQYF
D gene: TRBD2; V gene: TRBV2; clone size: once; J gene: TRBJ2-1; CDR3 DNA: TGTGCCAGCAGTGGAGGCGGGAGGGTCTACAATGAGCAGTTCTTC; CDR3 protein: CASSGGGRVYNEQFF
D gene: .; V gene: TRBV19; clone size: .; J gene: TRBJ1-1; CDR3 DNA: TGTGCCAGTAGTAGACTACCTCTCCCACAGGGGAACACTGAAGCTTTCTTT; CDR3 protein: CASSRLPLPQGNTEAFF
D gene: .; V gene: TRBV9; clone size: .; J gene: TRBJ1-3; CDR3 DNA: TGTGCCAGCAGCGTAGCTGTGGGGGAGGCTGGAAACACCATATATTTT; CDR3 protein: CASSVAVGEAGNTIYF
D gene: .; V gene: TRBV19; clone size: once; J gene: TRBJ2-7; CDR3 DNA: TGTGCCAGTAGCAAGACCAGAACCTACGAGCAGTACTTC; CDR3 protein: CASSKTRTYEQYF
D gene: .; V gene: TRBV6-1; clone size: .; J gene: TRBJ2-1; CDR3 DNA: TGTGCCAGCACGGGGGCGGGAGTGAGCGAGCAGTTCTTC; CDR3 protein: CASTGAGVSEQFF
D gene: .; V gene: TRBV5-8; clone size: .; J gene: TRBJ2-5; CDR3 DNA: TGTGCCAGCAGCTTGGGAGGGGTCCAAGAGACCCAGTACTTC; CDR3 protein: CASSLGGVQETQYF
D gene: .; V gene: TRBV11-3; clone size: .; J gene: TRBJ2-1; CDR3 DNA: TGTGCCAGCAGCTTAGCGGGAGTAAATGAGCAGTTCTTC; CDR3 protein: CASSLAGVNEQFF
D gene: .; V gene: TRBV5-1; clone size: .; J gene: TRBJ2-7; CDR3 DNA: TGCGCCAGCAGCTTGGCTGGCAGCTCCTACGAGCAGTACTTC; CDR3 protein: CASSLAGSSYEQYF
D gene: .; V gene: TRBV7-7; clone size: few; J gene: TRBJ1-5; CDR3 DNA: TGTGCCAGCAGCTTAGATTGGAATCAGCCCCAGCATTTT; CDR3 protein: CASSLDWNQPQHF
D gene: .; V gene: TRBV9; clone size: .; J gene: TRBJ2-5; CDR3 DNA: TGTGCCAGCAGCGCAAACACAGGGATCCAAGAGACCCAGTACTTC; CDR3 protein: CASSANTGIQETQYF
D gene: .; V gene: TRBV4-1; clone size: .; J gene: TRBJ2-7; CDR3 DNA: TGCGCCAGCAGCCAGGGGGACTTGAGAACCTACGAGCAGTACTTC; CDR3 protein: CASSQGDLRTYEQYF
D gene: .; V gene: TRBV28; clone size: .; J gene: TRBJ2-3; CDR3 DNA: TGTGCCAGCATCGCCGCGGGGACAGATACGCAGTATTTT; CDR3 protein: CASIAAGTDTQYF
D gene: .; V gene: TRBV28; clone size: .; J gene: TRBJ1-1; CDR3 DNA: TGTGCCAGCAGTCGCCCGGTATACACTGAAGCTTTCTTT; CDR3 protein: CASSRPVYTEAFF
D gene: .; V gene: TRBV20-1; clone size: .; J gene: TRBJ2-5; CDR3 DNA: TGCAGTGCTAGAGGTCGTGAGACCCAGTACTTC; CDR3 protein: CSARGRETQYF
D gene: .; V gene: TRBV7-2; clone size: .; J gene: TRBJ1-5; CDR3 DNA: TGTGCCAGCAGCTTGTACAGGAGTAATCAGCCCCAGCATTTT; CDR3 protein: CASSLYRSNQPQHF
D gene: .; V gene: TRBV18; clone size: .; J gene: TRBJ2-7; CDR3 DNA: TGTGCCAGCTCCCCACCGGGGGCCCCCGTCCCCTACTTC; CDR3 protein: CASSPPGAPVPYF